The 24 T cell receptor beta chains below were found in one sample sequenced in a study of glioma-infiltrating T cells after dendritic cell vaccination. Repertoires were generated with immunoSEQ multiplex PCR, while TCRdb's copy carries only in-frame clones and drops some. The data hold 90,000 or so clones, with about 85% observed a single time. The sequences come from blood, collected before dendritic cell vaccination. These receptors all stem from a human donor with glioblastoma.

The chain joins TRBV7-2 to TRBJ1-5; tentative D call: TRBD1 (5 bases). The germline gives CDR1 SGHTA, CDR2 FQGNSA. This CDR3 spans 15 amino acids. V was pared by 1 base and J by 6 bases, with 13 bases between. The CDR3 region is CASSLGVREGQPQHF. In DNA form, the CDR3 reads TGTGCCAGCAGCTTAGGGGTCAGGGAAGGTCAGCCCCAGCATTTT.

This sequence joins TRBV19 and TRBJ1-6, with D hard to call. Trimming removed 4 bases at V and 7 bases at J, with 14 bases between. The CDR3 loop spans 15 amino acids. Germline CDR1 is LNHDA and CDR2 is SQIVND (reference sequence). CDR3 sequence (DNA): TGTGCCAGTAGTAAGATCGAGGGATTGAATTCACCCCTCCACTTT. Translated: CASSKIEGLNSPLHF.

The CDR3 here is CASSSSSGGAYEQYF. In nucleotides, the CDR3 is TGTGCCAGCAGTTCATCCAGCGGGGGTGCCTACGAGCAGTACTTC. This chain connects TRBV6-1 to TRBJ2-7, with 8 bases matching TRBD2. From germline, CDR1 is MNHNS and CDR2 SASEGT. There are 15 residues in the CDR3. Germline trimming cut 5 bases from V and 2 bases from J; bases unmatched to any gene: 8.

V usage is TRBV6-1 and J usage is TRBJ2-6; TRBD2 might be the D (6 bases). The germline CDR1 and CDR2 sequences are MNHNS and SASEGT. V dropped 6 bases and J dropped 1 base, with 10 bases sitting between them. The CDR3 is 15 residues long. The DNA of the CDR3 is TGTGCCAGCAGCGACGGGACTTCTGGGGCCAACGTCCTGACTTTC. It yields the protein CASSDGTSGANVLTF.

The chain links TRBV5-1 to TRBJ2-7; a weak D match, TRBD1 (6 bases). This CDR3 has 19 residues. V lost 0 bases and J 1 base, leaving 23 bases between the germline ends. Germline V gene lookup returns CDR1 SGHRS and CDR2 YFSETQ. CDR3 residues: CASSLEGVVARGPSYEQYF. The CDR3 DNA sequence: TGCGCCAGCAGCTTGGAAGGCGTAGTGGCCAGGGGTCCATCCTACGAGCAGTACTTC.

The chain joins TRBV10-3 to TRBJ2-5, with D tentatively TRBD2 (6 bases). The CDR3 covers 13 residues. V was clipped by 7 bases and J by 4 bases, with 13 bases between them. Germline V gene sequence: CDR1 ENHRY, CDR2 SYGVKD. The CDR3 spells CAITSGVSETQYF. CDR3 DNA: TGTGCCATCACCTCGGGAGTGTCAGAGACCCAGTACTTC.

The rearrangement links TRBV2 to TRBJ1-1, with D uncertain. In germline, CDR1 is SNHLY, CDR2 FYNNEI. The CDR3 is 14 amino acids. Trimming pared 1 base from V and 0 bases from J, leaving 6 bases between. The CDR3 spells CASSEELLNTEAFF. The DNA for the CDR3 is TGTGCCAGCAGTGAAGAGCTGCTGAACACTGAAGCTTTCTTT.

This clone was detected a few times. The chain links TRBV5-4 to TRBJ2-7; D uncertain. Germline CDR1 reads SGHNT; CDR2 reads YYREEE (reference sequence). V was cut by 1 base and J by 0 bases, with 5 bases left in between. CDR3 length: 13 amino acids. The CDR3 region has the DNA TGTGCCAGCAGCTTGCCCTCCTCCTACGAGCAGTACTTC. It translates to CASSLPSSYEQYF.

CDR3 loop: CASSQTRGGRGTIYF. CDR3 DNA sequence: TGCGCCAGCAGCCAGACAAGGGGGGGGCGTGGCACCATATATTTT. The genes are TRBV4-1 and TRBJ1-3; D might be TRBD1 (6 bases). Germline CDR1 reads MGHRA; CDR2 reads YSYEKL. Trimming removed 3 bases from V and 9 bases from J, with 18 bases in between. CDR3 length: 15 residues.

The chain uses TRBV9 and TRBJ1-5; D gene ambiguous. Germline V gene sequence: CDR1 SGDLS, CDR2 YYNGEE. The V gene lost 3 bases and the J gene lost 5 bases, with 15 bases spanning the gap. The CDR3 is 15 residues long. The CDR3 here is CASSAGERAYQPQHF. CDR3 in DNA: TGTGCCAGCAGCGCAGGTGAGAGGGCGTATCAGCCCCAGCATTTT. Variable domain in full (rest from reference TRBV9 and TRBJ1-5): DSGVTQTPKHLITATGQRVTLRCSPRSGDLSVYWYQQSLDQGLQFLIQYYNGEERAKGNILERFSAQQFPDLHSELNLSSLELGDSALYFCASSAGERAYQPQHFGDGTRLSIL.

This clone appeared once. The chain combines TRBV11-2 with TRBJ2-7; TRBD1 agrees at 7 bases. Germline V gene lookup returns CDR1 SGHAT and CDR2 FQNNGV. V was pared by 11 bases and J by 2 bases, with 6 bases of the junction left unmatched. This CDR3 spans 12 amino acids. DNA for the CDR3: TGTGCCTCACGACAGGGTCCCTACGAGCAGTACTTC. Translation: CASRQGPYEQYF.

CDR3 residues: CASSLVDRATYEQYF. CDR3 nucleotides: TGCGCCAGCAGCTTGGTCGACAGGGCCACCTACGAGCAGTACTTC. The gene calls are TRBV5-1 and TRBJ2-7; 7 nucleotides agree with TRBD1. This CDR3 contains 15 residues. Germline V gene lookup returns CDR1 SGHRS and CDR2 YFSETQ. V shed 0 bases, J shed 2 bases, and the junction held 5 bases outside the gene matches.

V is TRBV19 and J is TRBJ2-1; D unclear. The V gene lost 7 bases and the J gene lost 7 bases, with 20 bases spanning the gap. CDR1 LNHDA and CDR2 SQIVND come from the germline V gene (reference sequence). There are 15 residues in the CDR3. The CDR3 bases are TGTGCCAGTACCGAGGCCGGCGGCCTCCCGAATGAGCAGTTCTTC. The encoded protein is CASTEAGGLPNEQFF.

The chain recombines TRBV30 with TRBJ2-7, with D maybe TRBD2 (6 bases). Trimming took 0 bases from V and 3 from J, leaving 12 bases between them. This CDR3 spans 14 amino acids. The germline V gene has CDR1 GTSNPN and CDR2 SVGIG (reference sequence). Here the CDR3 reads CAWSVSTGGYEQYF. Written as DNA, the CDR3 is TGTGCCTGGAGTGTAAGTACCGGGGGCTACGAGCAGTACTTC.

This clone was recorded a few times. The V and J genes are TRBV7-2 and TRBJ1-1; D not resolved. The germline gives CDR1 SGHTA, CDR2 FQGNSA. CDR3 length equals 13 residues. V lost 6 bases, J lost 5 bases, and 13 bases lay in between. The CDR3 DNA follows: TGTGCCAGCAGTTTGACTTTCAGAACTGAAGCTTTCTTT. Translated: CASSLTFRTEAFF. Looking up the rest from reference TRBV7-2 and TRBJ1-1 gives the full variable domain: GAGVSQSPSNKVTEKGKDVELRCDPISGHTALYWYRQSLGQGLEFLIYFQGNSAPDKSGLPSDRFSAERTGGSVSTLTIQRTQQEDSAVYLCASSLTFRTEAFFGQGTRLTVV.

This clone was recorded many times. The chain has TRBV6-1 and TRBJ2-3; 7 bases align to TRBD2. The junction had 2 bases not matched to a gene; V was cut back by 1 base and J by 1 base. The CDR3 loop spans 15 amino acids. Germline V CDR1 and CDR2: MNHNS, SASEGT. CDR3 sequence: CASSEVAGGTDTQYF. In DNA form, the CDR3 reads TGTGCCAGCAGTGAAGTGGCGGGGGGCACAGATACGCAGTATTTT.

The J gene is TRBJ2-7, the V gene TRBV7-9; D perhaps matches TRBD1 (6 bases). The CDR3 runs to 15 residues. From germline, CDR1 is SEHNR and CDR2 FQNEAQ (reference sequence). V was pared by 5 bases and J by 2 bases, with 16 bases between. The CDR3 coding sequence is TGTGCCAGCAGCCCGCACACAGGGTCCCCCTACGAGCAGTACTTC. Translating it yields CASSPHTGSPYEQYF. Based on the CDR3 plus reference TRBV7-9 and TRBJ2-7, the full variable domain is DTGVSQNPRHKITKRGQNVTFRCDPISEHNRLYWYRQTLGQGPEFLTYFQNEAQLEKSRLLSDRFSAERPKGSFSTLEIQRTEQGDSAMYLCASSPHTGSPYEQYFGPGTRLTVT.

V usage is TRBV30 and J usage is TRBJ1-1; D is possibly TRBD1 (5 bases). Germline CDR1 is GTSNPN and CDR2 is SVGIG (reference sequence). V lost 3 bases to trimming and J lost 4 bases, with 18 bases between them. This CDR3 is built from 15 residues. In DNA, the CDR3 is TGTGCCTGGAGGCCTTCCCCTGGGGCATCCACTGAAGCTTTCTTT. Amino acids: CAWRPSPGASTEAFF. The whole variable domain, remainder taken from reference TRBV30 and TRBJ1-1, is SQTIHQWPATLVQPVGSPLSLECTVEGTSNPNLYWYRQAAGRGLQLLFYSVGIGQISSEVPQNLSASRPQDRQFILSSKKLLLSDSGFYLCAWRPSPGASTEAFFGQGTRLTVV.

This chain connects TRBV9 to TRBJ2-1, with 7 bases identical to TRBD1. The CDR3 runs to 14 residues. V trimming: 7 bases; J trimming: 7 bases; junction bases outside the gene matches: 11. CDR1 and CDR2 from the germline V gene are SGDLS and YYNGEE. In DNA, the CDR3 is TGTGCCAGCTCCGGGACAGCCGTTGGGAATGAGCAGTTCTTC. It specifies CASSGTAVGNEQFF.

The J gene is TRBJ2-7, the V gene TRBV5-1, with 9 positions matching TRBD2. Trimming removed 4 bases from V and 6 bases from J; junction bases left unmatched: 11. The germline gives CDR1 SGHRS, CDR2 YFSETQ. The CDR3 length is 15 residues. CDR3 DNA: TGCGCCAGCAGCCACGACGGCGGGGGGGCAGGCGAGCAGTACTTC. This codes for CASSHDGGGAGEQYF.

The sample holds a few counts of this clone. The chain is built from TRBV10-1 and TRBJ2-3, with D tentatively TRBD2 (6 bases). Trimming took 3 bases from V and 4 from J, leaving 8 bases between them. The germline V gene has CDR1 WNHNN and CDR2 SYGVQD (reference sequence). CDR3 size: 13 residues. CDR3 DNA sequence: TGCGCCAGCAGTGATCAGCGGGCAGATACGCAGTATTTT. Its translation: CASSDQRADTQYF.

The V call is TRBV5-6, the J call TRBJ2-3, with D tentatively TRBD1 (6 bases). CDR3 length: 14 residues. V lost 1 base and J lost 6, with 12 bases in between. Germline lookup yields CDR1 SGHDT and CDR2 YYEEEE. The CDR3 region is CASSLRAGVDTQYF. The CDR3 region has the DNA TGTGCCAGCAGCTTGCGGGCAGGGGTCGATACGCAGTATTTT. Supplemented by reference TRBV5-6 and TRBJ2-3, the full variable domain reads DAGVTQSPTHLIKTRGQQVTLRCSPKSGHDTVSWYQQALGQGPQFIFQYYEEEERQRGNFPDRFSGHQFPNYSSELNVNALLLGDSALYLCASSLRAGVDTQYFGPGTRLTVL.

The table lists this clone with a few counts. The gene calls are TRBV19 and TRBJ2-1; a weak D match, TRBD2 (5 bases). The CDR3 loop spans 14 amino acids. V shed 7 bases and J shed 4 bases, with 14 bases lying between them. CDR1 and CDR2 from the germline V gene are LNHDA and SQIVND (reference sequence). The CDR3 DNA is TGTGCCAGTACAACTCAGCGGCGGTACAATGAGCAGTTCTTC. This gives the protein CASTTQRRYNEQFF.

V gene TRBV11-3 combines with J gene TRBJ2-7; 13 nucleotides align to TRBD2. The length of the CDR3 is 16 residues. Trimming removed 4 bases from V and 3 bases from J; junction bases left unmatched: 6. Germline V gives CDR1 SGHNT, CDR2 YENEEA. The CDR3, as DNA: TGTGCCAGCAGCTCCCGACTAGCGGGGGGATTCTACGAGCAGTACTTC. It codes for CASSSRLAGGFYEQYF.